This TCR beta chain was sequenced during a study of cytomegalovirus exposure and HLA in healthy donors. This CDR3 spans 15 amino acids. Germline V CDR1 and CDR2: SGHVS, FQNEAQ. After removal of 8 bases from V and 6 bases from J, the junction contained 8 bases not matched to a gene. General observations from the study: It was reportedly the case that the classifier diagnosed cytomegalovirus status with high specificity and sensitivity. The study dropped some indistinguishable V segments, TRBV6-2 and TRBV6-3 among them.

In regard to this clone: The antigen is undetermined.

PCR primers comprised 60 Vbeta and 13 Jbeta primers. TCRdb's copy holds only in-frame clones and misses some; the assay was immunoSEQ multiplex PCR. Of 100,000 to 120,000 clones listed, under 85% were seen once; the top ten hold roughly 9.2%. The sequencing sample was made of PBMCs. V and J are TRBV7-8 and TRBJ2-3; 13 bases agree with TRBD2. The TCR originated in a woman in her forties in good health and CMV-seropositive. The CDR3 spells CASRGTSGTGDTQYF. The CDR3 region has the DNA TGTGCCAGCCGCGGGACTAGCGGGACCGGGGATACGCAGTATTTT.